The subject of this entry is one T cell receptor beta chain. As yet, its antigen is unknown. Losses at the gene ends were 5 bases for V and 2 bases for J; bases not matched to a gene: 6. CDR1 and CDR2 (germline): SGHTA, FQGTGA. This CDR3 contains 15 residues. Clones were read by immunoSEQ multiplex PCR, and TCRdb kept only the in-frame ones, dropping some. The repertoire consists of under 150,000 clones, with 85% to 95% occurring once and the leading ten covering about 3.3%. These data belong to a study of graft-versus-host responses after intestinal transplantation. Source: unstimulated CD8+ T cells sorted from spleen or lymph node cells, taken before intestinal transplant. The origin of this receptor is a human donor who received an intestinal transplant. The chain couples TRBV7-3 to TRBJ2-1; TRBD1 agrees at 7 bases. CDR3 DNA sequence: TGTGCCAGCAGCCACGGGGACAGCCCCTACAATGAGCAGTTCTTC. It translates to CASSHGDSPYNEQFF.